Listed below are T cell receptor beta chains from one sample, sequenced in a study of blood T cell repertoires in COVID-19. Profiling relied on immunoSEQ multiplex PCR, and the TCRdb table lists in-frame clones only, not all of them. The sample yields just under 30,000 clones, approximately 90% seen once. The sample consisted of peripheral blood. Receptor source: a man older than 75 with acute or convalescent COVID-19. Both conserved end residues are part of each CDR3. A D gene is named only where the DNA matches it firmly. Clone size is given for some rows only: seen once, a few or many times, or a class if the clone is expanded.

cdr3_aa cdr3_nt v_call d_call j_call clone_size
CATSRGLKGLLNEQFF TGTGCCACCAGCAGAGGGCTAAAGGGACTACTCAATGAGCAGTTCTTC TRBV15 TRBD2 TRBJ2-1 NA
CASRQGLNTEAFF TGCGCCAGCAGACAGGGATTGAACACTGAAGCTTTCTTT TRBV10-1 NA TRBJ1-1 NA
CASSLGSSGYNEQFF TGTGCCAGCAGCTTAGGATCTAGCGGTTACAATGAGCAGTTCTTC TRBV7-9 TRBD2 TRBJ2-1 NA
CATSRDLQGPTNEKLFF TGTGCCACCAGCAGAGATTTACAGGGGCCGACTAATGAAAAACTGTTTTTT TRBV15 TRBD1 TRBJ1-4 NA
CASNPLGETGYGYTF TGTGCCAGCAATCCCCTCGGGGAGACAGGGTATGGCTACACCTTC TRBV6-5 TRBD1 TRBJ1-2 NA
CASSPGSLDRPYEQYF TGTGCCAGCAGTCCTGGTTCGTTGGACAGGCCCTACGAGCAGTACTTC TRBV28 TRBD1 TRBJ2-7 NA
CASSQALAGNTIYF TGTGCCAGCAGCCAAGCCCTTGCTGGAAACACCATATATTTT TRBV14 NA TRBJ1-3 NA
CASILGQTGANVLTF TGTGCCAGCATCTTGGGACAGACTGGGGCCAACGTCCTGACTTTC TRBV5-5 TRBD1 TRBJ2-6 NA
CASSSPPAGGVNEQYF TGTGCCAGCAGCTCCCCCCCCGCGGGAGGCGTCAACGAGCAGTACTTC TRBV5-4 TRBD2 TRBJ2-7 NA
CASSFVLVSSGQETQYF TGCGCCAGCAGCTTTGTCCTTGTGTCTAGCGGGCAAGAGACCCAGTACTTC TRBV5-1 TRBD2 TRBJ2-5 NA
CSVEDPGQPQHF TGCAGCGTTGAAGATCCGGGTCAGCCCCAGCATTTT TRBV29-1 NA TRBJ1-5 NA
CASSPMGTDGRSYTF TGTGCCAGCAGCCCAATGGGGACAGACGGTCGGAGCTACACCTTC TRBV7-2 TRBD1 TRBJ1-2 NA
CATSSRNRGEYSNQPQHF TGTGCCACCAGTTCCCGAAACAGGGGGGAATATAGCAATCAGCCCCAGCATTTT TRBV15 TRBD1 TRBJ1-5 NA
CASSIQTGVNTEAFF TGCGCCAGCAGCATTCAGACAGGGGTGAACACTGAAGCTTTCTTT TRBV5-1 TRBD1 TRBJ1-1 NA
CASSFAMRQGYNEQFF TGTGCCAGCAGCTTTGCGATGAGACAGGGCTACAATGAGCAGTTCTTC TRBV11-2 TRBD1 TRBJ2-1 NA
CASSRTGASYEQYF TGTGCCAGCAGCCGGACAGGTGCCTCCTACGAGCAGTACTTC TRBV11-2 TRBD1 TRBJ2-7 NA
CASSLEGDTEAFF TGTGCCAGCAGCCTTGAGGGGGACACTGAAGCTTTCTTT TRBV11-3 NA TRBJ1-1 NA
CASSLAGTEVYGYTF TGTGCCAGCAGCTTAGCGGGGACAGAAGTCTATGGCTACACCTTC TRBV7-9 TRBD1 TRBJ1-2 NA
CASSEGLNSNQPQHF TGTGCCAGCAGTGAGGGACTCAATAGCAATCAGCCCCAGCATTTT TRBV6-1 NA TRBJ1-5 once
CASSQGLAVQRVSNQPQHF TGTGCCAGCTCACAGGGTTTGGCTGTGCAAAGGGTTAGCAATCAGCCCCAGCATTTT TRBV7-8 NA TRBJ1-5 NA
CASSPWRDPQETQYF TGTGCCAGCTCACCATGGAGGGACCCGCAAGAGACCCAGTACTTC TRBV18 NA TRBJ2-5 NA
CASSQGGLLNTGELFF TGTGCCAGCAGCCAAGGGGGACTACTGAACACCGGGGAGCTGTTTTTT TRBV14 TRBD2 TRBJ2-2 once
CSVEGGTRGEETQYF TGCAGCGTTGAAGGCGGGACTAGGGGGGAAGAGACCCAGTACTTC TRBV29-1 TRBD2 TRBJ2-5 NA
CASSSGTRNEKLFF TGTGCCAGCAGTTCCGGGACAAGGAATGAAAAACTGTTTTTT TRBV6-5 NA TRBJ1-4 NA
CASSLAGNTEAFF TGTGCCAGCAGCTTAGCCGGGAACACTGAAGCTTTCTTT TRBV11-3 NA TRBJ1-1 NA
CASSESGIGYGYTF TGTGCCAGCAGTGAATCAGGGATTGGCTATGGCTACACCTTC TRBV6-4 NA TRBJ1-2 NA
CASILRGANQPQHF TGTGCCAGTATCCTCCGGGGGGCCAATCAGCCCCAGCATTTT TRBV19 NA TRBJ1-5 NA
CASRAYRGNNSPLHF TGTGCCAGCAGGGCATACAGGGGCAATAATTCACCCCTCCACTTT TRBV28 TRBD1 TRBJ1-6 NA
CASSWDRAPNEKLFF TGTGCCAGCAGCTGGGACAGGGCCCCTAATGAAAAACTGTTTTTT TRBV5-6 TRBD1 TRBJ1-4 NA
CSGQNLDTQYF TGCAGTGGCCAGAACCTCGATACGCAGTATTTT TRBV20-1 NA TRBJ2-3 NA
CASSPGATHSSYEQYF TGTGCCAGCAGCCCTGGGGCGACGCATAGCTCCTACGAGCAGTACTTC TRBV7-9 NA TRBJ2-7 NA
CASSLEGLAVGGQFF TGTGCCAGCAGCTTAGAGGGACTAGCGGTGGGGGGGCAGTTCTTC TRBV11-2 TRBD2 TRBJ2-1 few
CATSRDTDYTF TGTGCCACCAGCAGAGATACTGACTACACCTTC TRBV15 NA TRBJ1-2 NA
CASDRGRLNEKLFF TGTGCCTCCGATAGGGGCAGGCTTAATGAAAAACTGTTTTTT TRBV30 NA TRBJ1-4 NA
CASSLWGTGGEKLFF TGTGCCAGCAGTTTATGGGGGACAGGGGGAGAAAAACTGTTTTTT TRBV27 TRBD1 TRBJ1-4 NA
CASSLGVATAVFF TGTGCCAGCAGCTTAGGGGTTGCGACGGCGGTGTTTTTT TRBV11-2 NA TRBJ1-4 NA
CASSLGLAGGFIDTQYF TGCGCCAGCAGCCTCGGACTAGCGGGGGGGTTTATAGATACGCAGTATTTT TRBV5-1 TRBD2 TRBJ2-3 NA
CASALGGSGNTIYF TGCGCCAGCGCCTTAGGCGGCTCTGGAAACACCATATATTTT TRBV4-1 NA TRBJ1-3 NA
CASSAMVEQDQPQHF TGTGCCAGCTCAGCTATGGTGGAACAGGATCAGCCCCAGCATTTT TRBV5-6 NA TRBJ1-5 NA
CADSKGPTSYEQYF TGTGCCGACAGCAAGGGCCCTACTTCCTACGAGCAGTACTTC TRBV5-6 NA TRBJ2-7 NA
CASSQRTGIYEQYF TGCGCCAGCAGCCAAAGGACAGGCATCTACGAGCAGTACTTC TRBV4-1 TRBD1 TRBJ2-7 NA
CASSPRDRGSYEQYF TGTGCCAGCAGTCCTAGGGACAGGGGCTCCTACGAGCAGTACTTC TRBV27 TRBD1 TRBJ2-7 NA
CASSPPWGRTEAFF TGTGCCAGCAGTCCCCCGTGGGGGCGGACTGAAGCTTTCTTT TRBV6-5 NA TRBJ1-1 NA
CASSQDRVSGNTIYF TGTGCCAGCAGCCAAGATCGAGTCTCTGGAAACACCATATATTTT TRBV3-1/TRBV3-2 NA TRBJ1-3 NA
CASSISGGLGGELFF TGTGCCAGTAGTATTTCCGGCGGCCTCGGAGGAGAACTGTTTTTT TRBV19 NA TRBJ1-4 NA
CASSFYEKDTQYF TGTGCCAGCAGCTTTTACGAGAAAGATACGCAGTATTTT TRBV7-2 NA TRBJ2-3 NA
CASSVGWTGRTTEAFF TGTGCCAGCAGCGTAGGCTGGACAGGGAGGACTACTGAAGCTTTCTTT TRBV9 TRBD1 TRBJ1-1 few
CSASGRGPTDTQYF TGCAGTGCTAGTGGGCGGGGGCCCACAGATACGCAGTATTTT TRBV20-1 NA TRBJ2-3 NA
CASRASGSSTDTQYF TGCGCCAGCAGAGCTTCAGGGTCCAGCACAGATACGCAGTATTTT TRBV5-1 NA TRBJ2-3 NA
CASSPLGPYNEQFF TGTGCCAGCTCACCATTGGGGCCCTACAATGAGCAGTTCTTC TRBV18 NA TRBJ2-1 NA
CASSNRGSSYEQYF TGTGCCAGCAGCAACAGGGGCAGCTCCTACGAGCAGTACTTC TRBV28 TRBD1 TRBJ2-7 NA